This T cell receptor (beta chain) came from a study of T-cell memory formation after mild COVID-19. J lost 7 bases, V lost 3 bases, and 9 bases had no gene match. This CDR3 has 16 residues. Germline V lookup: CDR1 SGHRS, CDR2 YFSETQ. TCRdb reprocessed the 5' RACE reads via MiXCR and lists one record per CDR3 protein. The sample lists roughly 170,000 distinct CDR3 sequences; about a fifth were seen once. Whole-study findings and limits: Researchers found some responding clones in pre-infection memory, a sign that cross-reactive memory joined. Balance between CD4 and CD8 was seen in clones contracting day 15 to 85, and a CD4+ lean was seen in later expanders.

This clonotype was observed a handful of times. The antigen is unknown. Sequencing input: PBMCs or a T cell subset sorted from them (not recorded which). The genes are TRBV5-1 and TRBJ2-1; 11 positions agree with TRBD1. This TCR was sampled from an adult woman who had mild COVID-19 (a few samples of this study predate the infection). Cell type and time point are not known. The CDR3 here is CASSSTGTGGWNEQFF. The CDR3 DNA reads TGCGCCAGCAGCTCCACCGGGACAGGGGGATGGAATGAGCAGTTCTTC.